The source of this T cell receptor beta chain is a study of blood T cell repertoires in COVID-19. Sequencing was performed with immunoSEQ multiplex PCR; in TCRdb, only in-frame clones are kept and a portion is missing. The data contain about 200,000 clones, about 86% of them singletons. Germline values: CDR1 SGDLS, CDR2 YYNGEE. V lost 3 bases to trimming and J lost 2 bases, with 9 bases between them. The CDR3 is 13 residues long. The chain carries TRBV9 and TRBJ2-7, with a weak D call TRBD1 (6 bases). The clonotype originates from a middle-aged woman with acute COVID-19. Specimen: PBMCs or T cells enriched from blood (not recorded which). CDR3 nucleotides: TGTGCCAGCAGCGACACAGGGACCTACGAGCAGTACTTC. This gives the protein CASSDTGTYEQYF.